The text below deals with one T cell receptor beta chain. The CDR3 is 15 amino acids. CDR1 and CDR2 (germline): SNHLY, FYNNEI. V was shortened by 6 bases and J by 0 bases, with 12 bases between the two germline ends. The data stem from a study of blood T cell repertoires in COVID-19. TCRdb's copy holds only in-frame clones and misses some; the assay was immunoSEQ multiplex PCR. The table shows 350,000 or so clones, with 88% occurring only once. Sequenced input: PBMCs or T cells enriched from blood (not recorded which). This clonotype was obtained from a woman under 40 who had been exposed to COVID-19. The rearrangement links TRBV2 to TRBJ1-5; tentative D call: TRBD1 (5 bases). This CDR3 is CASRSGGYSNQPQHF. CDR3 sequence (DNA): TGTGCCAGCAGATCGGGGGGTTATAGCAATCAGCCCCAGCATTTT.